This TCR beta chain appears in the sequencing data of a study of cytomegalovirus exposure and HLA in healthy donors. Study outcomes and limitations: There were 150 to 200 TCR beta chains listed as cytomegalovirus-associated.

Among the roughly 110 subjects of the validation cohort, separate from the 666-subject first cohort, were the donors. Some clones are missing from TCRdb's copy, which holds only in-frame ones; the method was immunoSEQ multiplex PCR. The sample contains under 65,000 clones, 85% to 95% of which appear only once. A remark on this clone: Its antigen is undetermined.

CDR1 ENHRY and CDR2 SYGVKD come from the germline V gene. The CDR3 extends over 14 amino acids. V was clipped by 6 bases and J by 1 base; unmatched bases: 3. Sequenced input: PBMCs. The J gene is TRBJ2-3, the V gene TRBV10-3; 8 nucleotides agree with TRBD1. This clonotype was sampled from a woman aged 18-35 years in good health and CMV-seropositive. The chain's CDR3 is CAIRKDRGTDTQYF. Here the CDR3 DNA reads TGTGCCATCAGAAAGGACAGGGGCACAGATACGCAGTATTTT.